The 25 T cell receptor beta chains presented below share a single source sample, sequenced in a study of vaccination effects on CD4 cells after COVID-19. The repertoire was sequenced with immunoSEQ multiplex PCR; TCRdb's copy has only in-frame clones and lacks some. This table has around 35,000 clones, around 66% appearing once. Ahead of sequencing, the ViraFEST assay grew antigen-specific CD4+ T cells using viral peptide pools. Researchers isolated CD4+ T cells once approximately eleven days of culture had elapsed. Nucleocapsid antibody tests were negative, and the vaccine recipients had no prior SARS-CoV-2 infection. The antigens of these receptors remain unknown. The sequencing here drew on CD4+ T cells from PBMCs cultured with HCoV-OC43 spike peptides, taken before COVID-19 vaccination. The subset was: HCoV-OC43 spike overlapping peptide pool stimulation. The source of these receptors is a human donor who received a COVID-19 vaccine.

Written as DNA, the CDR3 is TGTGCCAGCAGCTACCTCTACGAGCAGTACTTC. It encodes CASSYLYEQYF. The chain joins TRBV5-5 to TRBJ2-7; D is unresolved. Germline assignment: CDR1 SGHKS and CDR2 YYEKEE (reference sequence). The CDR3 is 11 residues long. The V end lost 3 bases, the J end lost 3 bases, and 4 bases lay between the germline ends.

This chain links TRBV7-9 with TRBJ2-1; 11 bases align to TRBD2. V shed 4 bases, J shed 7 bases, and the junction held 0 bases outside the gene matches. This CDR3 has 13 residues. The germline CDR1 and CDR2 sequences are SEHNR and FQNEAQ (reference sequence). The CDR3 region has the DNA TGTGCCAGCAGCTGGACTAGCGGGAATGAGCAGTTCTTC. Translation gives CASSWTSGNEQFF.

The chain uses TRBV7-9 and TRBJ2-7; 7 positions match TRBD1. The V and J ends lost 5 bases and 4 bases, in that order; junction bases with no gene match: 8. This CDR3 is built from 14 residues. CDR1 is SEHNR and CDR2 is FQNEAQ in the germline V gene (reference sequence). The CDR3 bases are TGTGCCAGCAGCCGGACAGGCCCTTTTTACGAGCAGTACTTC. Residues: CASSRTGPFYEQYF.

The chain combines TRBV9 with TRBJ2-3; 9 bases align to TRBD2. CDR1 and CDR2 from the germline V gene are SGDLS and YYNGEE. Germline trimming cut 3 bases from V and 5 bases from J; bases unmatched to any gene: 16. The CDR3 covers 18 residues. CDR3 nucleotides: TGTGCCAGCAGCGGTGCCGTAGGCGGGGGGGTTGTAGGAGATACGCAGTATTTT. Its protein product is CASSGAVGGGVVGDTQYF. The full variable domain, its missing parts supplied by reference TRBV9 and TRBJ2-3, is DSGVTQTPKHLITATGQRVTLRCSPRSGDLSVYWYQQSLDQGLQFLIQYYNGEERAKGNILERFSAQQFPDLHSELNLSSLELGDSALYFCASSGAVGGGVVGDTQYFGPGTRLTVL.

The DNA of the CDR3 is TGCAGCGTTAAACAGGGTTCTTCTGGAAACACCATATATTTT. It codes for CSVKQGSSGNTIYF. The chain has TRBV29-1 and TRBJ1-3; a weak D match, TRBD1 (6 bases). The CDR3 runs to 14 residues. Germline V CDR1 and CDR2: SQVTM, ANQGSEA. V was clipped by 5 bases and J by 1 base, with 12 bases between them.

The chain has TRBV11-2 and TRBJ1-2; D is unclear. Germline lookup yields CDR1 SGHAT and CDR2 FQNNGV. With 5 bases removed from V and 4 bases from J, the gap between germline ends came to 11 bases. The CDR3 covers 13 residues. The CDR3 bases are TGTGCCAGCAGCCCAGACAACCTCTATGGCTACACCTTC. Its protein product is CASSPDNLYGYTF.

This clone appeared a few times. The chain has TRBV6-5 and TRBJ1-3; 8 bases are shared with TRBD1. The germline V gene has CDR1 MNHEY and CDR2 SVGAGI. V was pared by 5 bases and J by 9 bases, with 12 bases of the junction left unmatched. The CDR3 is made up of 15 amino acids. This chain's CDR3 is CASSQGAAQRGTIYF. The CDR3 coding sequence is TGTGCCAGCAGTCAGGGGGCAGCCCAACGGGGCACCATATATTTT.

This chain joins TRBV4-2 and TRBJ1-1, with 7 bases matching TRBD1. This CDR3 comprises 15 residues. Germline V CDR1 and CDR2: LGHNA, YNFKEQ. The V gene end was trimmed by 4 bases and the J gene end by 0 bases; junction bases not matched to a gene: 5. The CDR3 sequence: CASSRTGTVNTEAFF. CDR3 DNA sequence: TGTGCCAGCAGCCGGACCGGGACAGTGAACACTGAAGCTTTCTTT.

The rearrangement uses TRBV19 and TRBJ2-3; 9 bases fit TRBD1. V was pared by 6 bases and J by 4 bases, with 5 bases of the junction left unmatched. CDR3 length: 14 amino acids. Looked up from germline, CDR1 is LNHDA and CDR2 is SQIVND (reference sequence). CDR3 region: CASRDRGGADTQYF. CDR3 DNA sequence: TGTGCCAGTAGGGACAGGGGTGGAGCAGATACGCAGTATTTT.

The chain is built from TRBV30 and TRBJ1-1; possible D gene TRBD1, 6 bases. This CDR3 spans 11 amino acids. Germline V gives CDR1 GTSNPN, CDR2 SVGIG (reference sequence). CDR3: CGLSNREHAFF. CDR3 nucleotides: TGTGGACTGTCCAACAGGGAACATGCTTTCTTT. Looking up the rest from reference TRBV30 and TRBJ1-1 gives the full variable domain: SQTIHQWPATLVQPVGSPLSLECTVEGTSNPNLYWYRQAAGRGLQLLFYSVGIGQISSEVPQNLSASRPQDRQFILSSKKLLLSDSGFYLCGLSNREHAFFGQGTRLTVV.

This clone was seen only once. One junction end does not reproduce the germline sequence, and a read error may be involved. Written as DNA, the CDR3 is TGCGCCAGCACCGGATACTCGGGCACCGGGGAGCTGTTTTTT. It is translated as CASTGYSGTGELFF. The J gene is TRBJ2-2, the V gene TRBV7-6; D unresolved. CDR1 SGHVS and CDR2 FNYEAQ come from the germline V gene. This CDR3 contains 14 residues.

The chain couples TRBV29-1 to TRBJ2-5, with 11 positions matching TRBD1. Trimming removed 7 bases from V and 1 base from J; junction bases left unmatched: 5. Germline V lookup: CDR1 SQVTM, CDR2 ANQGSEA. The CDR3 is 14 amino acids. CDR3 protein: CSAWTGGFQETQYF. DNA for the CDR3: TGCAGCGCTTGGACAGGGGGCTTCCAAGAGACCCAGTACTTC. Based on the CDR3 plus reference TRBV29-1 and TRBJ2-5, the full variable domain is SAVISQKPSRDICQRGTSLTIQCQVDSQVTMMFWYRQQPGQSLTLIATANQGSEATYESGFVIDKFPISRPNLTFSTLTVSNMSPEDSSIYLCSAWTGGFQETQYFGPGTRLLVL.

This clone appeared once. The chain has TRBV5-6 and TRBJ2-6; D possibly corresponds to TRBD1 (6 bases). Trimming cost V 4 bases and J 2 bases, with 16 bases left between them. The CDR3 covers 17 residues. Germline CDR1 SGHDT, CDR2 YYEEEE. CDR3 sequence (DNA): TGTGCCAGCAGCGGATACAGGGAGTTCCCTGGGGCCAACGTCCTGACTTTC. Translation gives CASSGYREFPGANVLTF.

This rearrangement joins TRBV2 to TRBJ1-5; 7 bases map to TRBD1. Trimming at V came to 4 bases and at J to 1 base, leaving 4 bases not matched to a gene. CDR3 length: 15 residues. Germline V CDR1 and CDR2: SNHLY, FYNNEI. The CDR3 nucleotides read TGTGCCAGCAGTGCTAACAGGGGAAGCAATCAGCCCCAGCATTTT. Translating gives CASSANRGSNQPQHF.

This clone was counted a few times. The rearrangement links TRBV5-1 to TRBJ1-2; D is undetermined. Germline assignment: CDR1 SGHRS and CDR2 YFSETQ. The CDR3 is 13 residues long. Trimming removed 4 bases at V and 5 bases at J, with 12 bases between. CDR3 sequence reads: CASSDDGSYGYTF. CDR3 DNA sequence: TGCGCCAGCAGCGACGACGGATCTTATGGCTACACCTTC.

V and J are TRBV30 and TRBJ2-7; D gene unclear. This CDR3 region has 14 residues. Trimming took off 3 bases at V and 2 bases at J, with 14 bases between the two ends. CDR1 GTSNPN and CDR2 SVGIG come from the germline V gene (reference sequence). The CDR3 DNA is TGTGCCTGGAGAAGTGGGCCCCATGCCTACGAGCAGTACTTC. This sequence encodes CAWRSGPHAYEQYF.

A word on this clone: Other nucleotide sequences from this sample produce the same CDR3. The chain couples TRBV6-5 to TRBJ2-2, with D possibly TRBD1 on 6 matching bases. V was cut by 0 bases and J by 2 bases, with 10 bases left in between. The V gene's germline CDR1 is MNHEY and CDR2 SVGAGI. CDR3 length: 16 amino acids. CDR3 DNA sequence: TGTGCCAGCAGTTACTCGTCGGGGACAAACACCGGGGAGCTGTTTTTT. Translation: CASSYSSGTNTGELFF.

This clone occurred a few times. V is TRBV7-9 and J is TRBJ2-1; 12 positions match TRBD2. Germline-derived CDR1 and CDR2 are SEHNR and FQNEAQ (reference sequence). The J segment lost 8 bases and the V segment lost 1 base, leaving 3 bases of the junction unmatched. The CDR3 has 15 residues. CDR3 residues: CASSLGLAGVDEQFF. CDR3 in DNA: TGTGCCAGCAGCTTAGGACTAGCGGGAGTCGATGAGCAGTTCTTC.

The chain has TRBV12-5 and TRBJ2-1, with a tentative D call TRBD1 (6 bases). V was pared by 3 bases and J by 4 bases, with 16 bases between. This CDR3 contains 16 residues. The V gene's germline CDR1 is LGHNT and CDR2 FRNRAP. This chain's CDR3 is CASGFSRGYSYNEQFF. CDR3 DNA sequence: TGTGCTAGTGGTTTCTCAAGGGGGTATTCATACAATGAGCAGTTCTTC.

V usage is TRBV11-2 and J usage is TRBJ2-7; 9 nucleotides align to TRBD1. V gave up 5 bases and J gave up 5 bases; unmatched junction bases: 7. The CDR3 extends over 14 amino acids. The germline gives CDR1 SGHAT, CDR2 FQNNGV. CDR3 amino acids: CASSLSDRGNEQYF. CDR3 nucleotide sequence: TGTGCCAGCAGCCTGAGTGACAGGGGGAACGAGCAGTACTTC.

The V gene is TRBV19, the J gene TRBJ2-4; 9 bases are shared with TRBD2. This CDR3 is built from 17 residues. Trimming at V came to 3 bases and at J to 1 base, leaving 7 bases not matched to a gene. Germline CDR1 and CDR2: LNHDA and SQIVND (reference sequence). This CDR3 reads CASSMRGGRVAKNIQYF. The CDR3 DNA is TGTGCCAGTAGTATGAGGGGCGGGAGGGTGGCCAAAAACATTCAGTACTTC.

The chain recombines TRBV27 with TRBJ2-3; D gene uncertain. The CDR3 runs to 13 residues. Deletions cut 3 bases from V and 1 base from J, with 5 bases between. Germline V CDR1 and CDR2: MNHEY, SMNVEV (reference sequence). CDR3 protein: CASSLYGTDTQYF. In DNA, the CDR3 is TGTGCCAGCAGTTTGTACGGCACAGATACGCAGTATTTT.

CDR3 nucleotides: TGTGCCAGCAGTGATGGGGGGGTGAGGACGAGGGCTGAAGCTTTCTTT. It encodes CASSDGGVRTRAEAFF. The chain employs TRBV6-1 and TRBJ1-1, with a possible D match to TRBD1 (5 bases). V lost 3 bases and J 6 bases, leaving 20 bases between the germline ends. Germline values: CDR1 MNHNS, CDR2 SASEGT. The CDR3 has 16 residues.

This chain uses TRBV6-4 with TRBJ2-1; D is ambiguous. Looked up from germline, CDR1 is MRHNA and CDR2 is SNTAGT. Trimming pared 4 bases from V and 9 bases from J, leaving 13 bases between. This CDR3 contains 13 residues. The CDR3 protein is CASSVAGMGEQFF. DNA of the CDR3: TGTGCCAGCAGTGTGGCAGGAATGGGTGAGCAGTTCTTC.

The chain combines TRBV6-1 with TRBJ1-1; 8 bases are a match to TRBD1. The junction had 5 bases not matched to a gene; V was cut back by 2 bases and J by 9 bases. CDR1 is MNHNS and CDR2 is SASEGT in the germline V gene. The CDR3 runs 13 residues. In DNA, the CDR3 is TGTGCCAGCAGTGAAAACCGACAGGGGAAAGCTTTCTTT. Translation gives CASSENRQGKAFF.